This passage covers 20 T cell receptor beta chains from one sample sequenced in a study of cytomegalovirus exposure and HLA in healthy donors. PCR employed 60 Vbeta and 13 Jbeta primers. The data were produced by immunoSEQ multiplex PCR, yet TCRdb's version contains in-frame clones alone and is incomplete. The sample contains roughly 190,000 clones, 70% to 80% of which appear only once. Specimen: PBMCs. The source is a girl between 10 and 17 years old in good health and CMV-seropositive.

The J gene is TRBJ2-5, the V gene TRBV7-2; D is possibly TRBD2 (6 bases). V lost 1 base, J lost 7 bases, and 7 bases lay in between. There are 12 residues in the CDR3. Germline CDR1 reads SGHTA; CDR2 reads FQGNSA. CDR3: CASSLEGGTQYF. DNA for the CDR3: TGTGCCAGCAGCTTAGAGGGAGGGACCCAGTACTTC. Full variable domain (missing parts from reference TRBV7-2 and TRBJ2-5): GAGVSQSPSNKVTEKGKDVELRCDPISGHTALYWYRQSLGQGLEFLIYFQGNSAPDKSGLPSDRFSAERTGGSVSTLTIQRTQQEDSAVYLCASSLEGGTQYFGPGTRLLVL.

The genes are TRBV5-1 and TRBJ1-4; D gene ambiguous. Trimming stripped 4 bases from V and 8 bases from J, with 12 bases between. The length of the CDR3 is 13 residues. The V gene's germline CDR1 is SGHRS and CDR2 YFSETQ. The CDR3 here is CASSPSNEEKLFF. CDR3 bases: TGCGCCAGCAGCCCCTCGAACGAGGAAAAACTGTTTTTT.

The chain carries TRBV4-2 and TRBJ1-2, with 12 nucleotides matching TRBD1. CDR3 length equals 16 residues. Unmatched junction bases numbered 8, after V lost 3 bases and J lost 6 bases. The germline V gene has CDR1 LGHNA and CDR2 YNFKEQ. The CDR3 bases are TGTGCCAGCAGCCAGAGGGGGGACAGGGGGCTAGATGGCTACACCTTC. It codes for CASSQRGDRGLDGYTF.

CDR3 nucleotide sequence: TGCGCCAGCAGGAGATTAGCGGGGCCCCAAGAGACCCAGTACTTC. Its protein product is CASRRLAGPQETQYF. The rearrangement uses TRBV4-1 and TRBJ2-5; 8 bases line up with TRBD2. J was trimmed by 1 base and V by 6 bases; bases with no gene match: 7. Germline V gene lookup returns CDR1 MGHRA and CDR2 YSYEKL. CDR3 length: 15 residues.

DNA of the CDR3: TGCGCCAGCAGCCAACAGTCACAGGGGAACTATGGCTACACCTTC. Translation gives CASSQQSQGNYGYTF. The chain links TRBV4-3 to TRBJ1-2; 7 bases align to TRBD1. The V gene end was trimmed by 2 bases and the J gene end by 2 bases; junction bases not matched to a gene: 5. In germline, CDR1 is LGHNA, CDR2 YSLEER. The CDR3 length is 15 residues.

This rearrangement joins TRBV15 to TRBJ2-2; TRBD2 aligns across 9 bases. V shed 4 bases and J 0 bases; nucleotides not matched to a gene: 3. The CDR3 has 16 amino acids. CDR1 and CDR2 from the germline V gene are LNHNV and YYDKDF (reference sequence). This chain's CDR3 is CATSTSSGANTGELFF. The CDR3 DNA sequence: TGTGCCACCAGCACGTCTAGCGGGGCGAACACCGGGGAGCTGTTTTTT.

The chain couples TRBV5-5 to TRBJ1-1; D might be TRBD1 (6 bases). CDR3 size: 13 residues. The germline V gene encodes CDR1 SGHKS and CDR2 YYEKEE (reference sequence). Trimming pared 2 bases from V and 4 bases from J, leaving 9 bases between. The chain's CDR3 is CASSLGGGTEAFF. The CDR3 region has the DNA TGTGCCAGCAGCTTAGGGGGGGGCACTGAAGCTTTCTTT.

This chain connects TRBV6-5 to TRBJ2-2; D unresolved. Germline CDR1 reads MNHEY; CDR2 reads SVGAGI. Trimming took off 2 bases at V and 6 bases at J, with 10 bases between the two ends. This CDR3 is built from 14 residues. CDR3 in amino acids: CASSYTMVSGELFF. CDR3 coding DNA: TGTGCCAGCAGTTACACTATGGTGTCCGGGGAGCTGTTTTTT.

The chain joins TRBV14 to TRBJ1-1, with 7 positions matching TRBD1. Germline V lookup: CDR1 SGHDN, CDR2 FVKESK. V lost 6 bases to trimming and J lost 4 bases; unmatched junction nucleotides: 8. The CDR3 length is 14 residues. The CDR3 here is CASRKQGFSTEAFF. DNA for the CDR3: TGTGCCAGCAGGAAACAGGGGTTTAGCACTGAAGCTTTCTTT.

The CDR3 here is CASSYNRGSVTEAFF. CDR3 sequence (DNA): TGTGCCAGCAGTTATAACAGGGGTTCTGTCACTGAAGCTTTCTTT. The rearrangement uses TRBV6-6 and TRBJ1-1; 7 nucleotides align to TRBD1. This CDR3 region has 15 residues. In germline, CDR1 is MNHNY, CDR2 SVGAGI (reference sequence). With V trimmed by 3 bases and J by 4 bases, 8 bases remained unmatched.

The V call is TRBV6-5, the J call TRBJ2-3; a weak D match, TRBD2 (7 bases). The V gene lost 3 bases and the J gene lost 7 bases, with 14 bases spanning the gap. Per the germline V gene, CDR1 is MNHEY and CDR2 is SVGAGI. The CDR3 is 14 amino acids. CDR3 protein: CASSYAGAGNTQYF. CDR3 DNA: TGTGCCAGCAGTTATGCGGGGGCAGGTAATACGCAGTATTTT.

The CDR3 loop reads CASSASGGNTIYF. The CDR3 coding sequence is TGTGCCAGCAGCGCGTCGGGTGGAAACACCATATATTTT. The chain employs TRBV7-2 and TRBJ1-3; D gene unclear. The CDR3 loop spans 13 amino acids. Trimming took off 5 bases at V and 3 bases at J, with 8 bases between the two ends. CDR1 is SGHTA, CDR2 FQGNSA, per germline. Filled out from reference TRBV7-2 and TRBJ1-3, the complete variable domain reads GAGVSQSPSNKVTEKGKDVELRCDPISGHTALYWYRQSLGQGLEFLIYFQGNSAPDKSGLPSDRFSAERTGGSVSTLTIQRTQQEDSAVYLCASSASGGNTIYFGEGSWLTVV.

The rearrangement joins TRBV11-2 to TRBJ2-2; 7 nucleotides line up with TRBD2. This CDR3 has 17 residues. V lost 7 bases, J lost 1 base, and 12 bases stayed unmatched. Germline values: CDR1 SGHAT, CDR2 FQNNGV. The CDR3 DNA follows: TGTGCCAGCACGGGGGGTAGCGGGCGGGAGAACACCGGGGAGCTGTTTTTT. Protein product: CASTGGSGRENTGELFF.

Here the CDR3 DNA reads TGTGCCAGCAGCCAAGCATCTAGGGGGGCGGGGGTCGCCTACGAGCAGTACTTC. Translating it yields CASSQASRGAGVAYEQYF. J is TRBJ2-7 and V is TRBV4-2; D possibly corresponds to TRBD2 (7 bases). Deletions cut 1 base from V and 2 bases from J, with 21 bases between. The CDR3 covers 18 residues. Germline V gene sequence: CDR1 LGHNA, CDR2 YNFKEQ.

This clone appeared a single time. The chain joins TRBV21-1 to TRBJ2-3; the D call TRBD2 from the table was never checked on the DNA. TRBV21-1 is termed a pseudogene. The CDR3 is 16 residues long. In nucleotides, the CDR3 is TGTGCCAGCAGCAAAGAGGGAGGCCCCAGTGAGGGTACGCAGTATTTT. Its protein product is CASSKEGGPSEGTQYF.

The CDR3 spells CASMVAPTDTQYF. CDR3 coding DNA: TGTGCCAGCATGGTCGCGCCCACAGATACGCAGTATTTT. J is TRBJ2-3 and V is TRBV6-5; no firm D call. Trimming shortened V by 7 bases and J by 2 bases, and 10 bases separated the two germline ends. The germline CDR1 and CDR2 sequences are MNHEY and SVGAGI. The CDR3 sequence is 13 residues long.

This sequence joins TRBV5-1 and TRBJ2-3, with 11 bases aligning to TRBD2. Trimming cost V 7 bases and J 4 bases; bases outside gene matches: 8. This CDR3 is 15 amino acids long. The germline V gene encodes CDR1 SGHRS and CDR2 YFSETQ. The DNA of the CDR3 is TGCGCCAGCGACTATAGCGGGGGGGCGTCAGATACGCAGTATTTT. This translates into CASDYSGGASDTQYF.

This rearrangement joins TRBV4-3 to TRBJ1-1; 9 bases fit TRBD1. The CDR3 has 17 amino acids. The junction had 10 bases not matched to a gene; V was cut back by 4 bases and J by 1 base. Germline V lookup: CDR1 LGHNA, CDR2 YSLEER. CDR3 DNA sequence: TGCGCCAGCAGCCCGGGGGGAACAGGGGGCACGAACACTGAAGCTTTCTTT. Translated: CASSPGGTGGTNTEAFF.

There are a few counts of this clone. The J gene is TRBJ2-3, the V gene TRBV15, with D tentatively TRBD1 (6 bases). Trimming took off 3 bases at V and 1 base at J, with 11 bases between the two ends. The CDR3 spans 15 residues. Germline V gene sequence: CDR1 LNHNV, CDR2 YYDKDF (reference sequence). The CDR3 DNA sequence: TGTGCCACCAGCAGCCAGGGGTCCGGCACAGATACGCAGTATTTT. Translation gives CATSSQGSGTDTQYF. The full variable domain, rest sourced from reference TRBV15 and TRBJ2-3, is DAMVIQNPRYQVTQFGKPVTLSCSQTLNHNVMYWYQQKSSQAPKLLFHYYDKDFNNEADTPDNFQSRRPNTSFCFLDIRSPGLGDTAMYLCATSSQGSGTDTQYFGPGTRLTVL.

This chain joins TRBV19 and TRBJ1-1, with D maybe TRBD1 (6 bases). The CDR3 sequence is 15 residues long. The ends were cut back, 3 bases at V and 4 bases at J, with 15 bases in the middle. CDR1 LNHDA and CDR2 SQIVND come from the germline V gene (reference sequence). The DNA for the CDR3 is TGTGCCAGTAGTATGGGGGGGCGCGCGATCACTGAAGCTTTCTTT. Translated: CASSMGGRAITEAFF.